What follows describes a single T cell receptor beta chain. Mismatch with germline at one junction end may stem from a read error. In Seattle, patients joined the study during active infection and were tracked longitudinally. This specimen comes from a study of blood T cell repertoires in COVID-19. The germline V gene encodes CDR1 SSHAT and CDR2 FNYEAQ (reference sequence). The CDR3 covers 13 residues. Per the study methods: Reference gene primer amplification yielded estimated nucleated cell counts. Data came from immunoSEQ multiplex PCR; TCRdb stores just in-frame clones and leaves some out. V, J and clone size were drawn from that table, and D and trimming were deduced from the DNA. The profile shows around 200,000 clones, over 70% of them singletons.

This receptor was identified in a woman in her thirties or forties with COVID-19, enrolled during active disease. The chain joins TRBV7-7 to TRBJ2-5; 8 nucleotides match TRBD1. The sequenced sample consisted of peripheral blood. The CDR3 DNA is TGTGCTAGCAGCACAGGGGGTGGAGAGACCCAGTACTTC. Amino acid sequence: CASSTGGGETQYF.